The 4 T cell receptor beta chains below all came from one sample that was sequenced in a study of blood T cell repertoires in COVID-19. The protocol was immunoSEQ multiplex PCR, while the TCRdb copy is restricted to in-frame clones and leaves out a portion. The sample includes about 150,000 clones, around 82% of them seen just once. The sample taken for sequencing was peripheral blood. The source is a woman of 80 years or more with acute or convalescent COVID-19.

This chain connects TRBV30 to TRBJ1-4; 7 bases map to TRBD1. The CDR3 contains 14 residues. J was trimmed by 6 bases and V by 2 bases; bases with no gene match: 6. CDR1 is GTSNPN and CDR2 is SVGIG in the germline V gene (reference sequence). CDR3 nucleotides: TGTGCCTGGAGTTGGGGCGGGACAGATGAAAAACTGTTTTTT. It specifies CAWSWGGTDEKLFF.

The genes are TRBV28 and TRBJ1-5; a weak D match, TRBD1 (6 bases). The CDR3 spans 14 residues. V was cut by 6 bases and J by 6 bases, with 15 bases left in between. Germline CDR1 and CDR2: MDHEN and SYDVKM. CDR3 nucleotide sequence: TGTGCCAGCAGGGGGGCAGGGCGAGGTCAGCCCCAGCATTTT. Its translation is CASRGAGRGQPQHF.

A note on this clone: No DNA is shown, since the ends of the CDR3 on it are uncertain; the CDR3 is the one TCRdb lists. The chain has TRBV6-2 or TRBV6-3 and TRBJ1-6; TRBD1, as called in the table, went unchecked against the DNA. CDR1 is MNHEY, CDR2 SVGEGT, per germline. The CDR3 totals 20 residues, both ends included. The CDR3 is CASSYSLGQDDFRGNSPLHF.

This chain links TRBV2 with TRBJ2-7; TRBD1 is a possible D gene (5 bases). Per the germline V gene, CDR1 is SNHLY and CDR2 is FYNNEI. The CDR3 sequence is 12 residues long. V lost 7 bases, J lost 6 bases, and 13 bases lay in between. DNA of the CDR3: TGTGCCAGCACAGCAGGGATCCTCGAGCAGTACTTC. Residues: CASTAGILEQYF.